Following are 11 T cell receptor beta chains from one sample sequenced in a study of cytomegalovirus exposure and HLA in healthy donors (dated by TCRdb to about 2017). Libraries were prepared through the immunoSEQ multiplex PCR assay. The multiplex PCR relied on a mix of 60 forward primers for TCR Vbeta segments and 13 reverse primers for TCR Jbeta segments. Imported from immuneACCESS, the table was reduced by TCRdb to in-frame sequences with V and J called. These copies leave out some clones; in studies compared against another copy, an unresolved V gene accounts for under half, and the cause of the remainder is not known. Present in this sample are 95,000 to 150,000 clones, more than 60% of which were seen just once. The leading ten clones occupy roughly 13% of the sample. The sequenced material came from PBMCs. Receptor source: a woman in her sixties in good health and CMV-seropositive.

V is TRBV19 and J is TRBJ1-2; TRBD1 matches 7 bases. Germline CDR1 is LNHDA and CDR2 is SQIVND (reference sequence). There are 14 residues in the CDR3. V was pared by 4 bases and J by 4 bases, with 6 bases of the junction left unmatched. CDR3 DNA: TGTGCCAGTAGTACACGGACAGGACCCTATGGCTACACCTTC. Translated, it gives CASSTRTGPYGYTF.

This clone has just a few counts. This sequence joins TRBV28 and TRBJ2-7; 7 bases match TRBD1. Germline CDR1 is MDHEN and CDR2 is SYDVKM. This CDR3 comprises 13 residues. J was trimmed by 3 bases and V by 3 bases; bases with no gene match: 2. The CDR3 loop reads CASSFGQDYEQYF. The DNA for the CDR3 is TGTGCCAGCAGTTTCGGACAGGACTACGAGCAGTACTTC.

The rearrangement links TRBV10-3 to TRBJ1-1; D is unresolved. CDR1 and CDR2 (germline): ENHRY, SYGVKD. V was trimmed by 4 bases and J by 0 bases, leaving 9 bases between them. CDR3 length: 14 residues. The CDR3 loop reads CAISGGRMNTEAFF. CDR3 nucleotide sequence: TGTGCCATCAGTGGAGGCAGAATGAACACTGAAGCTTTCTTT.

The DNA for the CDR3 is TGTGCCAGCTCAGTTCCCGGGACAGGGATCTCTAGTACGCAGTATTTT. Protein sequence: CASSVPGTGISSTQYF. This chain uses TRBV18 with TRBJ2-3; 9 bases align to TRBD1. Germline V gives CDR1 KGHSH, CDR2 LQKENI. Trimming cost V 5 bases and J 8 bases; bases outside gene matches: 14. CDR3 length equals 16 residues.

The chain carries TRBV29-1 and TRBJ1-2; 9 positions agree with TRBD1. The V and J ends lost 3 bases and 10 bases, in that order; junction bases with no gene match: 12. The CDR3 covers 14 residues. Germline-derived CDR1 and CDR2 are SQVTM and ANQGSEA. CDR3 DNA: TGCAGCGTTGATAGTCGAGGGACAGGGCTAGCCTACACCTTC. Its protein is CSVDSRGTGLAYTF.

The genes are TRBV4-2 and TRBJ1-1, with TRBD1 as a possible D gene (6 bases). Trimming cost V 6 bases and J 0 bases, with 11 bases left between them. Germline-derived CDR1 and CDR2 are LGHNA and YNFKEQ. This CDR3 is built from 14 residues. CDR3 sequence: CASSPRGMNTEAFF. DNA for the CDR3: TGTGCCAGCAGTCCCAGGGGAATGAACACTGAAGCTTTCTTT.

V gene TRBV19 combines with J gene TRBJ1-1; D remains unclear. The CDR3 contains 14 residues. Trimming cost V 6 bases and J 0 bases, with 11 bases left between them. Per the germline V gene, CDR1 is LNHDA and CDR2 is SQIVND (reference sequence). The CDR3 sequence is CASRRPTLNTEAFF. Here the CDR3 DNA reads TGTGCCAGTAGGCGGCCTACCCTGAACACTGAAGCTTTCTTT.

The chain couples TRBV4-3 to TRBJ2-1, with a weak D call TRBD1 (5 bases). Germline CDR1 is LGHNA and CDR2 is YSLEER. The CDR3 is 15 amino acids. The ends were cut back, 1 base at V and 7 bases at J, with 14 bases in the middle. CDR3 nucleotides: TGCGCCAGCAGCCAAGTGAAGGGGCAAGTGAATGAGCAGTTCTTC. It is translated as CASSQVKGQVNEQFF.

CDR3 in amino acids: CASSLGSSYEQYF. CDR3 bases: TGTGCCAGCAGTTTAGGCAGCTCCTACGAGCAGTACTTC. The rearrangement joins TRBV28 to TRBJ2-7, with no clear D. V was clipped by 2 bases and J by 0 bases, with 5 bases between them. Germline V gene sequence: CDR1 MDHEN, CDR2 SYDVKM. This CDR3 region has 13 residues. The full variable domain, completed using reference TRBV28 and TRBJ2-7, is DVKVTQSSRYLVKRTGEKVFLECVQDMDHENMFWYRQDPGLGLRLIYFSYDVKMKEKGDIPEGYSVSREKKERFSLILESASTNQTSMYLCASSLGSSYEQYFGPGTRLTVT.

The chain uses TRBV19 and TRBJ1-1; D is unclear. Germline V gives CDR1 LNHDA, CDR2 SQIVND (reference sequence). This CDR3 region has 14 residues. V was trimmed by 3 bases and J by 4 bases, leaving 12 bases between them. The CDR3 coding sequence is TGTGCCAGTAGTATTGTGAGGGAGGGCACTGAAGCTTTCTTT. Its translation is CASSIVREGTEAFF.

CDR3 loop: CASSSEQGKNTEAFF. In nucleotides, the CDR3 is TGTGCCAGCAGCTCGGAGCAGGGGAAGAACACTGAAGCTTTCTTT. The V gene is TRBV5-4, the J gene TRBJ1-1; D might be TRBD1 (6 bases). CDR3 length: 15 residues. V lost 3 bases and J 1 base, leaving 13 bases between the germline ends. The germline CDR1 and CDR2 sequences are SGHNT and YYREEE (reference sequence).